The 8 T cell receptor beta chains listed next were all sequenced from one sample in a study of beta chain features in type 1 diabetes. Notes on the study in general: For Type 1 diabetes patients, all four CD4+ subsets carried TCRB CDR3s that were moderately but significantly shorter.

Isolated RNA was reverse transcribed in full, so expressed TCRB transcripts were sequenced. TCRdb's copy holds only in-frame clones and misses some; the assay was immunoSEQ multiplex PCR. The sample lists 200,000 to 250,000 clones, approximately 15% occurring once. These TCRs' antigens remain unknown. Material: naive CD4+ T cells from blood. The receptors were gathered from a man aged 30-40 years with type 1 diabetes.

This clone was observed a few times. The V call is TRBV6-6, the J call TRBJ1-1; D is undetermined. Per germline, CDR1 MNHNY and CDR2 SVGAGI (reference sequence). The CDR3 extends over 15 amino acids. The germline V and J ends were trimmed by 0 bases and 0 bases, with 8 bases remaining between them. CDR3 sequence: CASSYSQRVNTEAFF. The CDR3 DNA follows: TGTGCCAGCAGTTACTCTCAGCGGGTGAACACTGAAGCTTTCTTT.

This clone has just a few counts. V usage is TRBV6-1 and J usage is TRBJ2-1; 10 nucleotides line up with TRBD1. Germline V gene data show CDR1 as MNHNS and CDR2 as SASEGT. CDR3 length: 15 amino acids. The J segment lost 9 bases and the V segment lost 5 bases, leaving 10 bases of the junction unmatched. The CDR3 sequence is CASSSGTGDSGEQFF. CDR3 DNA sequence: TGTGCCAGCAGTTCCGGGACAGGGGATTCGGGTGAGCAGTTCTTC.

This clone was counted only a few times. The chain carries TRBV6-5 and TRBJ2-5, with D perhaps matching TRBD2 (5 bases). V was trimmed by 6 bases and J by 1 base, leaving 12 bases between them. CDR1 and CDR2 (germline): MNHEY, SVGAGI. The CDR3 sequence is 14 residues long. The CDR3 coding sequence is TGTGCCAGCAGCTCGGGATGGGCCCAAGAGACCCAGTACTTC. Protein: CASSSGWAQETQYF.

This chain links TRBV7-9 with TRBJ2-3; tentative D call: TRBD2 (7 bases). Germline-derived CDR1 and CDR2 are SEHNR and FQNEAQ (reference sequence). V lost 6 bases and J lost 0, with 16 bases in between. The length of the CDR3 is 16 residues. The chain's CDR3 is CASRPGGRDSTDTQYF. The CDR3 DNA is TGTGCCAGCAGACCCGGGGGGCGGGACAGCACAGATACGCAGTATTTT.

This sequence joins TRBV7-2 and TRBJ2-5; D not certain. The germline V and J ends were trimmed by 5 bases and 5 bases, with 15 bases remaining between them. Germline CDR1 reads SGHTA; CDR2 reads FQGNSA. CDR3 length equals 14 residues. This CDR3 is CASSGFPLPETQYF. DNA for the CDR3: TGTGCCAGCAGCGGGTTTCCACTACCGGAGACCCAGTACTTC.

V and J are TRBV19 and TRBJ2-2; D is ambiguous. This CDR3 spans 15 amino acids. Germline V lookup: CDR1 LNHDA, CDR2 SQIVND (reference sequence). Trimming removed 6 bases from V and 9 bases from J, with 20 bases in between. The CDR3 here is CASSQVKEPGRELFF. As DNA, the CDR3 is TGTGCCAGTAGCCAGGTGAAGGAACCCGGCCGGGAGCTGTTTTTT.

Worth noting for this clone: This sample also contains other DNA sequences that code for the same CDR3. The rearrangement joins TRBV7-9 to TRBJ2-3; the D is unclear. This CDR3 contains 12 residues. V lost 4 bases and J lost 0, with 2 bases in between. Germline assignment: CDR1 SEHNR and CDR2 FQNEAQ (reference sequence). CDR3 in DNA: TGTGCCAGCAGCTCTAGCACAGATACGCAGTATTTT. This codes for CASSSSTDTQYF.

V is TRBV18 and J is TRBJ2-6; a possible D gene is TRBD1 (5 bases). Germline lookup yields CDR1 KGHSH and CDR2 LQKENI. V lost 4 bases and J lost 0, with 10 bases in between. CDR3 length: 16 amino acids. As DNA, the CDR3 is TGTGCCAGCTCACTAGGACAACCCTCTGGGGCCAACGTCCTGACTTTC. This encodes CASSLGQPSGANVLTF.